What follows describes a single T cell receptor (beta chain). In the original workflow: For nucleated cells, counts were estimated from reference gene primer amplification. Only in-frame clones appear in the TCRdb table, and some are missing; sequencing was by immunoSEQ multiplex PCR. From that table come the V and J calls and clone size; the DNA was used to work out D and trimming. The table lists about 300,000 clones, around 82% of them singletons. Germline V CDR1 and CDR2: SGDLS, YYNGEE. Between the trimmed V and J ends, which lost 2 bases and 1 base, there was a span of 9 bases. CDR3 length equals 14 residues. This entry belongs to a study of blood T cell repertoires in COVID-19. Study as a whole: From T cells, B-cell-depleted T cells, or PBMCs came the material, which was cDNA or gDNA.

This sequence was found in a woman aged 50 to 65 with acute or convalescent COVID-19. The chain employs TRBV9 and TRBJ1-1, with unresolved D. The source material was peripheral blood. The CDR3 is CASSVWASNTEAFF. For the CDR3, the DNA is TGTGCCAGCAGCGTGTGGGCCTCGAACACTGAAGCTTTCTTT.